Listed here are 26 T cell receptor beta chains from one sample, sequenced in a study of graft-versus-host responses after intestinal transplantation. Their target antigens are unknown. The table came from immunoSEQ multiplex PCR; TCRdb's copy has only in-frame clones and leaves some out. The table lists about 150,000 clones, 85% to 95% of them singletons, with roughly 0.2% in the top ten. Sequencing was performed on unstimulated CD4+ T cells sorted from spleen or lymph node cells, taken before intestinal transplant. These receptors came from a human donor who received an intestinal transplant.

This sequence joins TRBV5-1 and TRBJ2-4, with 10 nucleotides matching TRBD2. The CDR3 is 16 amino acids. Losses at the gene ends were 0 bases for V and 9 bases for J; bases not matched to a gene: 9. Germline V gene data show CDR1 as SGHRS and CDR2 as YFSETQ. The CDR3 here is CASSLAAGGQGGIQYF. The CDR3 nucleotides read TGCGCCAGCAGCTTGGCAGCGGGAGGGCAGGGGGGCATTCAGTACTTC.

The genes are TRBV18 and TRBJ2-3, with D perhaps being TRBD1 or TRBD2 (5 bases each). CDR3 length equals 15 residues. Trimming shortened V by 4 bases and J by 3 bases, and 14 bases separated the two germline ends. The germline CDR1 and CDR2 sequences are KGHSH and LQKENI. The CDR3 reads CASSRGEGRTDTQYF. CDR3 bases: TGTGCCAGCTCACGAGGAGAGGGACGGACAGATACGCAGTATTTT. The full variable domain, its missing parts supplied by reference TRBV18 and TRBJ2-3, is NAGVMQNPRHLVRRRGQEARLRCSPMKGHSHVYWYRQLPEEGLKFMVYLQKENIIDESGMPKERFSAEFPKEGPSILRIQQVVRGDSAAYFCASSRGEGRTDTQYFGPGTRLTVL.

This clone came up once. J is TRBJ1-4 and V is TRBV14; D gene unclear. The ends were cut back, 5 bases at V and 8 bases at J, with 12 bases in the middle. The CDR3 spans 13 residues. Germline CDR1 is SGHDN and CDR2 is FVKESK. The DNA of the CDR3 is TGTGCCAGCAGCTCCCTGGGAGGCGAAAAACTGTTTTTT. It encodes CASSSLGGEKLFF.

The CDR3: CASSLMREGTEAFF. The CDR3 nucleotides are TGTGCCAGCAGTTTGATGCGAGAGGGCACTGAAGCTTTCTTT. The chain joins TRBV27 to TRBJ1-1; no reliable D call. V was pared by 3 bases and J by 4 bases, with 12 bases between. The CDR3 has 14 residues. Germline-derived CDR1 and CDR2 are MNHEY and SMNVEV (reference sequence).

The chain carries TRBV28 and TRBJ2-3; D ambiguous. The CDR3 covers 13 residues. With 6 bases removed from V and 1 base from J, the gap between germline ends came to 8 bases. Germline assignment: CDR1 MDHEN and CDR2 SYDVKM. The CDR3 sequence is CASSWTGTDTQYF. In nucleotides, the CDR3 is TGTGCCAGCAGCTGGACGGGCACAGATACGCAGTATTTT.

On this clone: This same CDR3 is encoded by further DNA sequences in the sample. The J gene is TRBJ2-5, the V gene TRBV5-1; 10 bases match TRBD1. This CDR3 contains 15 residues. The trim removed 0 bases at V and 5 bases at J, leaving 4 bases unmatched. CDR1 and CDR2 (germline): SGHRS, YFSETQ. The CDR3 protein is CASSLGQGAWETQYF. The CDR3 DNA is TGCGCCAGCAGCTTGGGACAGGGGGCGTGGGAGACCCAGTACTTC.

This rearrangement joins TRBV30 to TRBJ1-2; TRBD1 agrees at 8 bases. CDR1 GTSNPN and CDR2 SVGIG come from the germline V gene (reference sequence). The CDR3 sequence is 12 residues long. V was clipped by 2 bases and J by 7 bases; unmatched bases: 3. The DNA of the CDR3 is TGTGCCTGGAGTCCTACAGGGGGTGGCTACACCTTC. Translating gives CAWSPTGGGYTF. The full variable domain, completed using reference TRBV30 and TRBJ1-2, is SQTIHQWPATLVQPVGSPLSLECTVEGTSNPNLYWYRQAAGRGLQLLFYSVGIGQISSEVPQNLSASRPQDRQFILSSKKLLLSDSGFYLCAWSPTGGGYTFGSGTRLTVV.

The chain has TRBV2 and TRBJ2-7; 8 bases map to TRBD1. CDR3 size: 16 residues. Losses at the gene ends were 7 bases for V and 2 bases for J; bases not matched to a gene: 13. Germline CDR1 and CDR2: SNHLY and FYNNEI. The CDR3 DNA reads as TGTGCCAGCACCGCTAAGGCAGGGGGCGAGGCCTACGAGCAGTACTTC. Protein sequence: CASTAKAGGEAYEQYF.

The CDR3 bases are TGTGCCAGCAGGCTAGACAACTATGGCTACACCTTC. This codes for CASRLDNYGYTF. The chain has TRBV6-5 and TRBJ1-2; D gene uncertain. The germline V gene encodes CDR1 MNHEY and CDR2 SVGAGI. Trimming took off 6 bases at V and 2 bases at J, with 7 bases between the two ends. This CDR3 is built from 12 residues.

The genes are TRBV7-9 and TRBJ2-1, with a weak D call TRBD1 (6 bases). Trimming cost V 4 bases and J 6 bases, with 19 bases left between them. The CDR3 spans 16 residues. The germline CDR1 and CDR2 sequences are SEHNR and FQNEAQ (reference sequence). DNA for the CDR3: TGTGCCAGCAGCTCCCTCCCCTCTGGACAGTTCAATGAGCAGTTCTTC. Residues: CASSSLPSGQFNEQFF.

This sequence joins TRBV10-3 and TRBJ2-3; 7 bases align to TRBD2. Germline values: CDR1 ENHRY, CDR2 SYGVKD. The V gene end was trimmed by 3 bases and the J gene end by 2 bases; junction bases not matched to a gene: 5. The CDR3 totals 15 residues. CDR3 in amino acids: CAISDPAGLTDTQYF. The CDR3 DNA reads as TGTGCCATCAGTGACCCAGCGGGACTCACAGATACGCAGTATTTT.

A single count supports this clone. The chain employs TRBV27 and TRBJ2-7, with TRBD1 as a possible D gene (6 bases). CDR1 MNHEY and CDR2 SMNVEV come from the germline V gene (reference sequence). This CDR3 spans 13 amino acids. Trimming took off 8 bases at V and 0 bases at J, with 11 bases between the two ends. The CDR3 coding sequence is TGTGCCAGCCGAAGGGGGAGCTCCTACGAGCAGTACTTC. Protein sequence: CASRRGSSYEQYF.

This chain links TRBV7-3 with TRBJ2-3; TRBD1 matches at 7 bases. From germline, CDR1 is SGHTA and CDR2 FQGTGA. CDR3 size: 16 residues. J lost 2 bases, V lost 4 bases, and 9 bases had no gene match. Here the CDR3 reads CASSSGQTITTDTQYF. Written as DNA, the CDR3 is TGTGCCAGCAGCTCGGGACAGACGATTACCACAGATACGCAGTATTTT.

The chain employs TRBV28 and TRBJ1-5, with D uncertain. Per the germline V gene, CDR1 is MDHEN and CDR2 is SYDVKM. The CDR3 consists of 15 residues. Trimming took 6 bases from V and 0 from J, leaving 12 bases between them. This chain's CDR3 is CASRPTGHSNQPQHF. The CDR3 DNA is TGTGCCAGCAGGCCGACGGGCCATAGCAATCAGCCCCAGCATTTT.

The V and J genes are TRBV9 and TRBJ2-1; 7 bases agree with TRBD1. The CDR3 sequence is 17 residues long. After removal of 0 bases from V and 5 bases from J, the junction contained 11 bases not matched to a gene. CDR1 and CDR2 (germline): SGDLS, YYNGEE. The chain's CDR3 is CASSVDLRGRFNNEQFF. As DNA, the CDR3 is TGTGCCAGCAGCGTAGATCTGAGGGGGCGATTCAACAATGAGCAGTTCTTC.

The chain uses TRBV2 and TRBJ1-2; 7 bases map to TRBD1. This CDR3 spans 14 amino acids. Losses at the gene ends were 6 bases for V and 3 bases for J; bases not matched to a gene: 7. CDR1 is SNHLY and CDR2 is FYNNEI in the germline V gene. The CDR3 nucleotides read TGTGCCAGCAGGGGACAGTCGACTTACTATGGCTACACCTTC. Translation: CASRGQSTYYGYTF.

The V and J genes are TRBV19 and TRBJ2-3; the D gene is possibly TRBD2 (6 bases). The CDR3 is 15 residues long. V lost 3 bases to trimming and J lost 3 bases, with 13 bases between them. CDR1 and CDR2 from the germline V gene are LNHDA and SQIVND (reference sequence). CDR3 protein: CASSIVQGGTDTQYF. For the CDR3, the DNA is TGTGCCAGTAGTATCGTGCAGGGAGGAACAGATACGCAGTATTTT.

The chain combines TRBV7-4 with TRBJ2-5; 15 bases are a match to TRBD2. The DNA matches TRBJ2-7 better at its end, which makes the J call doubtful. Germline V gives CDR1 SGHVT, CDR2 SQSDAQ. The CDR3 runs 21 residues. CDR3 region: CASSLDAQTGLAGGTGDEQYF. CDR3 nucleotides: TGTGCCAGCAGCTTAGATGCCCAAACAGGACTAGCGGGAGGGACGGGTGACGAGCAGTACTTC.

This chain uses TRBV28 with TRBJ2-2; the D gene is possibly TRBD2 (5 bases). Per germline, CDR1 MDHEN and CDR2 SYDVKM. The CDR3 is 16 amino acids. The V and J ends lost 8 bases and 0 bases respectively, with 16 bases between them. CDR3 in DNA: TGTGCCAGCCGGCGGGCAGCCAGAGCGAACACCGGGGAGCTGTTTTTT. This sequence encodes CASRRAARANTGELFF.

This clone was found once. The chain recombines TRBV5-5 with TRBJ1-1; a possible D gene is TRBD1 (6 bases). Germline lookup yields CDR1 SGHKS and CDR2 YYEKEE (reference sequence). The germline V and J ends were trimmed by 4 bases and 5 bases, with 12 bases remaining between them. The CDR3 spans 13 residues. The CDR3 loop reads CASSQIQGTEAFF. The CDR3 DNA sequence: TGTGCCAGCAGCCAAATTCAGGGGACTGAAGCTTTCTTT.

This clone occurred a few times. This specimen includes other DNA sequences encoding the same CDR3. The chain joins TRBV14 to TRBJ2-7; D unresolved. This CDR3 contains 11 residues. V gave up 3 bases and J gave up 3 bases, with 3 bases separating them. From germline, CDR1 is SGHDN and CDR2 FVKESK. The CDR3: CASSQDYEQYF. The CDR3 nucleotides are TGTGCCAGCAGCCAGGACTACGAGCAGTACTTC.

The CDR3 sequence: CASSVLTGETQYF. Written as DNA, the CDR3 is TGTGCCAGCAGTGTCCTAACGGGGGAGACCCAGTACTTC. The rearrangement links TRBV2 to TRBJ2-5, with D perhaps TRBD2 (5 bases). The CDR3 is 13 amino acids. V was pared by 4 bases and J by 5 bases, with 11 bases between. In germline, CDR1 is SNHLY, CDR2 FYNNEI.

J is TRBJ2-1 and V is TRBV11-2; possible D gene TRBD2, 6 bases. Germline V gene lookup returns CDR1 SGHAT and CDR2 FQNNGV. This CDR3 has 13 residues. The V and J ends lost 3 bases and 8 bases respectively, with 11 bases between them. The CDR3 is CASSFLGGHEQFF. Here the CDR3 DNA reads TGTGCCAGCAGCTTCCTCGGGGGACATGAGCAGTTCTTC.

CDR3 sequence: CASSRLAGAENEQFF. In nucleotides, the CDR3 is TGTGCCAGTAGTAGACTAGCGGGAGCGGAAAATGAGCAGTTCTTC. This chain links TRBV19 with TRBJ2-1, with 12 bases aligning to TRBD2. V dropped 4 bases and J dropped 7; count of bases not matched to a gene: 5. The CDR3 extends over 15 amino acids. CDR1 is LNHDA, CDR2 SQIVND, per germline (reference sequence).

The chain carries TRBV4-1 and TRBJ2-5; D is uncertain. Germline V CDR1 and CDR2: MGHRA, YSYEKL. The CDR3 extends over 12 amino acids. The V and J ends lost 3 bases and 4 bases respectively, with 6 bases between them. In DNA, the CDR3 is TGCGCCAGCAGCCATCCTGGAGAGACCCAGTACTTC. Its protein is CASSHPGETQYF.

This rearrangement joins TRBV5-1 to TRBJ2-4; 15 bases align to TRBD2. Germline V CDR1 and CDR2: SGHRS, YFSETQ. The length of the CDR3 is 18 residues. V shed 4 bases and J 1 base; nucleotides not matched to a gene: 6. The CDR3 DNA is TGCGCCAGCAGCACCGGACTAGCGGGAGGGTGGGCCAAAAACATTCAGTACTTC. Protein product: CASSTGLAGGWAKNIQYF.